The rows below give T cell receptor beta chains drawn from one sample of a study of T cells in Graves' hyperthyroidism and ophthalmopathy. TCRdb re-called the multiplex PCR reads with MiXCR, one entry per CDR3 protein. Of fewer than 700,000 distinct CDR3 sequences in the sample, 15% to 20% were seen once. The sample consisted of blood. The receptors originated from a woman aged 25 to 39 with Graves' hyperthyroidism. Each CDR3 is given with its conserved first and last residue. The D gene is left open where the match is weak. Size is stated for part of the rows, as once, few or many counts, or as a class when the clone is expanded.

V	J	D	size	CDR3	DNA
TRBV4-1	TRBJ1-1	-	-	CASFEDRSKEAFF	TGCGCCAGTTTTGAAGACAGGTCTAAAGAAGCTTTCTTT
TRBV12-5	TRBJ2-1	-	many	CASGLVRVNEQFF	TGTGCTAGTGGTTTGGTACGGGTGAATGAGCAGTTCTTC
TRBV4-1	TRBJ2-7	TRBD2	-	CASSRSLAGGSYEQYF	TGCGCCAGCAGCCGGTCTCTAGCGGGAGGTTCCTACGAGCAGTACTTC
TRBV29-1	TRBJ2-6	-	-	CSVSGVNSGANVLTF	TGCAGCGTATCCGGGGTAAACTCTGGGGCCAACGTCCTGACTTTC
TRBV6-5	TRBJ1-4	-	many	CASSYFRGPEKLFF	-
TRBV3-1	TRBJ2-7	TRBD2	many	CASSPRRTSGPSSYEQYF	TGTGCCAGCAGCCCACGTCGGACTAGCGGGCCAAGCTCCTACGAGCAGTACTTC
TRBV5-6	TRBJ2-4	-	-	CASVSWGENIQYF	TGTGCCAGCGTTTCCTGGGGGGAAAACATTCAGTACTTC
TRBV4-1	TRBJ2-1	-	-	CASSSSGDEQFF	TGCGCCAGCAGCTCCTCGGGCGATGAGCAGTTCTTC
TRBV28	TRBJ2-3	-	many	CASSWGPYTDTQYF	TGTGCCAGCAGTTGGGGTCCTTACACAGATACGCAGTATTTT
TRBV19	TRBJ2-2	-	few	CASNRGGELFF	TGTGCCAGTAACCGAGGGGGGGAGCTGTTTTTT
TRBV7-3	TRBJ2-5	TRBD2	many	CASSLGSSGSQETQYF	TGTGCCAGCAGCTTAGGGTCAAGCGGGAGTCAAGAGACCCAGTACTTC
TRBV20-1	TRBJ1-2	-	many	CSATEGGYGYTF	TGCAGTGCTACCGAAGGGGGGTATGGCTACACCTTC
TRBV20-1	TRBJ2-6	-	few	CSAKQFSGANVLTF	TGCAGTGCGAAACAGTTCTCTGGGGCCAACGTCCTGACTTTC
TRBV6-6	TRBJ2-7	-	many	CASSYSVAPRDEQYF	TGTGCCAGCAGTTACTCCGTAGCGCCTCGGGACGAGCAGTACTTC
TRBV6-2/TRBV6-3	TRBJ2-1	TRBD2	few	CASLTSGRYNEQFF	TGTGCCAGCCTAACTAGCGGGAGGTACAATGAGCAGTTCTTC
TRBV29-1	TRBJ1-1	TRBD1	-	CSVVETGGNTEAFF	TGCAGCGTTGTTGAGACAGGGGGGAACACTGAAGCTTTCTTT
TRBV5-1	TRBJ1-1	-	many	CASSLAWGSLTEAFF	TGCGCCAGCAGCTTGGCCTGGGGGTCCCTCACTGAAGCTTTCTTT
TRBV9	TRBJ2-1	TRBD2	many	CASSPRSGNSYNEQFF	TGTGCCAGCAGCCCCCGGAGCGGGAACTCCTACAATGAGCAGTTCTTC
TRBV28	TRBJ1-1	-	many	CATKPGHMNTEAFF	TGTGCCACCAAACCGGGACATATGAACACTGAAGCTTTCTTT
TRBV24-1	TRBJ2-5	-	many	CATSDGQSETQYF	TGTGCCACCAGTGACGGGCAGTCGGAGACCCAGTACTTC
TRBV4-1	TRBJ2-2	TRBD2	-	CASSQGLAGVAGKLFF	TGCGCCAGCAGCCAAGGGCTAGCGGGAGTTGCCGGGAAGCTGTTTTTT
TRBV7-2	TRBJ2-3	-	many	CASSLGGFSTDTQYF	TGTGCCAGCAGCTTAGGCGGCTTCTCCACAGATACGCAGTATTTT
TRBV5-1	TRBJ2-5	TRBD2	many	CASSSRTSGREETQYF	TGCGCCAGCAGCTCCAGGACTAGCGGGAGGGAGGAGACCCAGTACTTC
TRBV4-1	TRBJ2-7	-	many	CASSQDQGLPYEQYF	TGCGCCAGCAGCCAAGATCAGGGACTCCCCTACGAGCAGTACTTC
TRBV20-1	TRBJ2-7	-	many	CSVTGGEGYEQYF	TGCAGTGTTACAGGGGGGGAGGGCTACGAGCAGTACTTC
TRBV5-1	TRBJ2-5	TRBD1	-	CASTGTGATRWETQYF	TGCGCCAGCACAGGGACAGGGGCTACGCGTTGGGAGACCCAGTACTTC
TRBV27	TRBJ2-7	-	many	CASSLVGGSGEQYF	TGTGCCAGCAGTTTAGTAGGGGGATCGGGGGAGCAGTACTTC
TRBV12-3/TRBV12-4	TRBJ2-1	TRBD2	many	CASSFGVAGGPGVEQFF	TGTGCCAGCAGTTTTGGGGTAGCGGGAGGGCCTGGCGTTGAGCAGTTCTTC
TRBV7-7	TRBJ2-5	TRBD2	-	CASSVTSGSETQYF	TGTGCTAGCAGCGTGACTAGCGGGAGTGAGACCCAGTACTTC
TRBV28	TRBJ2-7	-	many	CASSLRFGDSTYEQYF	TGTGCCAGCAGTTTACGTTTCGGTGACAGCACCTACGAGCAGTACTTC
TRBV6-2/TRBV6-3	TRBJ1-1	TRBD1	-	CASNFQGASLEAFF	TGTGCCAGCAATTTTCAGGGGGCATCCCTGGAAGCTTTCTTT
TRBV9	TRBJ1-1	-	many	CASSVQRGTEAFF	TGTGCCAGCAGCGTACAAAGGGGCACTGAAGCTTTCTTT
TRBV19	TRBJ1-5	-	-	CASSIGGEQPQHF	TGTGCCAGTAGTATAGGCGGAGAACAGCCCCAGCATTTT
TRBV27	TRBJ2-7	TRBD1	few	CASSTPRDRGYEQYF	TGTGCCAGCAGCACTCCCCGGGACAGGGGCTACGAGCAGTACTTC
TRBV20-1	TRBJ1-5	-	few	CSARQINQPQHF	TGCAGTGCTAGACAGATCAATCAGCCCCAGCATTTT
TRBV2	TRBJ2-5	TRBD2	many	CARDLADLGRETQYF	TGTGCCAGGGACCTAGCGGACCTAGGGAGAGAGACCCAGTACTTC
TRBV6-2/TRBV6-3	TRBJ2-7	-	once	CASSYSSGTPFEQYF	TGTGCCAGCAGTTACTCATCCGGGACTCCTTTTGAGCAGTACTTC
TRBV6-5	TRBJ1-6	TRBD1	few	CASSWGQGRNSPLHF	TGTGCCAGCAGTTGGGGACAGGGAAGGAATTCACCCCTCCACTTT
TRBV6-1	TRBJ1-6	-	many	CASSSRGGNSPLHF	TGTGCCAGCAGTTCCCGGGGAGGAAATTCACCCCTCCACTTT
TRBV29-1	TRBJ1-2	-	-	CSVEGGIYGYTF	TGCAGCGTTGAGGGGGGAATCTATGGCTACACCTTC
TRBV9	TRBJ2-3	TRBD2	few	CASEAGGTDTQYF	TGTGCCAGTGAAGCGGGAGGCACAGATACGCAGTATTTT
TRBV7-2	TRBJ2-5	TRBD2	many	CASSYTSGSGETQYF	TGTGCCAGCAGCTATACTAGCGGGAGCGGCGAGACCCAGTACTTC
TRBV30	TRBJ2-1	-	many	CAWSVLAPLYNEQFF	TGTGCCTGGAGTGTGCTCGCCCCGCTCTACAATGAGCAGTTCTTC
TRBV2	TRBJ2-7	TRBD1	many	CASSWDRGHYEQYF	TGTGCCAGCAGTTGGGACAGGGGGCACTACGAGCAGTACTTC
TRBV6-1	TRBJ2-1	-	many	CASSESGNNEQFF	TGTGCCAGCAGTGAATCGGGTAACAATGAGCAGTTCTTC
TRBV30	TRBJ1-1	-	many	CAWSGGSQMNTEAFF	TGTGCCTGGAGTGGGGGGTCGCAGATGAACACTGAAGCTTTCTTT
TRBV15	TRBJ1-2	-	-	CATSRVRGLDGYTF	TGTGCCACCAGCAGAGTCCGGGGGTTGGATGGCTACACCTTC
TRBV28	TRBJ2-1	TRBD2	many	CASSTTTFPTSGRTSEQFF	TGTGCCAGCAGTACAACAACATTCCCGACTAGCGGGAGAACGTCTGAGCAGTTCTTC
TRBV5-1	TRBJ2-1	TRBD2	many	CASSLESGSRSEQFF	TGCGCCAGCAGCTTGGAAAGCGGGAGTAGGTCTGAGCAGTTCTTC
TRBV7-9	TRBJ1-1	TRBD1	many	CASSLQGAAEAFF	TGTGCCAGCAGCTTACAGGGGGCAGCCGAAGCTTTCTTT
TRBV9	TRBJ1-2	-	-	CASSVELAGYYGYTF	TGTGCCAGCAGCGTAGAGCTTGCGGGGTACTATGGCTACACCTTC
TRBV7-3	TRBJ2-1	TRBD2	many	CASSRLGTTGDEQFF	TGTGCCAGCAGCCGCTTAGGGACTACCGGGGATGAGCAGTTCTTC
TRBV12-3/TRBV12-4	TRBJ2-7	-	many	CASGQAYEQYF	TGTGCCAGCGGGCAGGCCTACGAGCAGTACTTC
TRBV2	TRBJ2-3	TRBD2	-	CASSEVSGRATDTQYF	TGTGCCAGCAGTGAAGTTAGCGGGAGAGCCACAGATACGCAGTATTTT
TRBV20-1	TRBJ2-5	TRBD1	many	CSAHSLTGWETQYF	TGCAGTGCTCACTCACTGACAGGGTGGGAGACCCAGTACTTC
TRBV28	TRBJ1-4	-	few	CASSLAVNEKLFF	TGTGCCAGCAGTTTGGCGGTTAATGAAAAACTGTTTTTT
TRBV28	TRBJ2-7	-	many	CASSLPTGLGTYEQYF	TGTGCCAGCAGTTTACCCACGGGACTTGGGACCTACGAGCAGTACTTC
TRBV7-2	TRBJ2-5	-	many	CASSLVGRGYLQETQYF	TGTGCCAGCAGCTTAGTCGGCAGGGGCTATCTCCAAGAGACCCAGTACTTC